What follows is one T cell receptor beta chain and its context. Its antigen is as yet unknown. This record belongs to a study of shared clonotypes between healthy human individuals. Only in-frame clones appear in the TCRdb table, and some are missing; sequencing was by immunoSEQ multiplex PCR. In the table there are 550,000 to 800,000 clones, about 90% of which are singletons. Study-wide findings and caveats: Relative to clonotypes present in all four donors, those not shared had lower generation probabilities.

CDR3 length: 15 amino acids. Germline CDR1 reads MNHNS; CDR2 reads SASEGT. The V end was cut by 6 bases, the J end by 4 bases, with 16 bases between. The sequenced sample consisted of memory CD8+ T cells from PBMCs. Subset indicated: CD45RO+ cells pooled with CCR7-negative TemRA cells. This TCR came from a man younger than 35 in good health. Some clones in this sample may be carry-over from other donors' samples. V usage is TRBV6-1 and J usage is TRBJ2-1, with D perhaps matching TRBD1 or TRBD2 (6 bases each). The CDR3 DNA reads TGTGCCAGCAGATCCTCGGGGGCTCGGTACAATGAGCAGTTCTTC. Amino acids: CASRSSGARYNEQFF.